One and the same sample provided the 32 T cell receptor beta chains below, sequenced in a study of Graves' ophthalmopathy and Graves' hyperthyroidism. Researchers took RNA transcripts and amplified TCR beta CDR3 regions from them. RT-PCR was first run with HTBI primers, then multiplex PCR in a second round. TCRdb analysed the multiplex PCR reads with MiXCR anew, one entry per CDR3 protein. The table has about 240,000 distinct CDR3 sequences, 40% to 50% seen once. The sequenced sample was peripheral blood. Every receptor here comes from an adult man with Graves' ophthalmopathy.

The chain links TRBV7-3 to TRBJ2-2, with D possibly being TRBD1 (6 bases). The CDR3 covers 14 residues. Germline CDR1 and CDR2: SGHTA and FQGTGA. V lost 3 bases, J lost 15 bases, and 20 bases lay in between. CDR3 sequence reads: CASSFPLGAGMMFF. CDR3 DNA: TGTGCCAGCAGCTTCCCCTTGGGGGCTGGTATGATGTTTTTT.

On this clonotype itself: It is unclear where the CDR3 begins or ends on the DNA, so no DNA is shown, and the CDR3 is as TCRdb lists it. The gene calls are TRBV20-1 and TRBJ2-3; TRBD1 reflects the table's D call only, with no check against the DNA. The CDR3 contains 14 residues when both ends are counted. Germline assignment: CDR1 DFQATT and CDR2 SNEGSKA (reference sequence). CDR3 region: CSARVGEGADTQYF.

Only a few counts were recorded for this clonotype. This chain links TRBV10-3 with TRBJ2-2, with D tentatively TRBD1 or TRBD2 (5 bases each). Trimming took off 4 bases at V and 3 bases at J, with 12 bases between the two ends. CDR3 length equals 15 residues. The germline CDR1 and CDR2 sequences are ENHRY and SYGVKD. This CDR3 reads CAISGVGADTGELFF. The CDR3, as DNA: TGTGCCATCAGTGGGGTCGGGGCCGACACCGGGGAGCTGTTTTTT.

The rearrangement links TRBV5-6 to TRBJ1-2; unclear D gene. This CDR3 contains 15 residues. The germline V gene encodes CDR1 SGHDT and CDR2 YYEEEE. With 4 bases removed from V and 2 bases from J, the gap between germline ends came to 15 bases. CDR3 DNA: TGTGCCAGCAGCCCACTTCACGATCTAAACTATGGCTACACCTTC. Protein product: CASSPLHDLNYGYTF. The variable domain in full, with the rest retrieved from reference TRBV5-6 and TRBJ1-2, is DAGVTQSPTHLIKTRGQQVTLRCSPKSGHDTVSWYQQALGQGPQFIFQYYEEEERQRGNFPDRFSGHQFPNYSSELNVNALLLGDSALYLCASSPLHDLNYGYTFGSGTRLTVV.

The V call is TRBV25-1, the J call TRBJ2-7; D possibly uses TRBD1 or TRBD2 (5 bases each). CDR1 is MGHDK, CDR2 SYGVNS, per germline. The CDR3 has 11 amino acids. Trimming pared 8 bases from V and 4 bases from J, leaving 9 bases between. CDR3 protein: CASGGPYEQYF. In DNA, the CDR3 is TGTGCCAGCGGGGGACCATACGAGCAGTACTTC.

There are a few counts of this clonotype. The rearrangement joins TRBV20-1 to TRBJ2-5; TRBD1 matches at 10 bases. V lost 0 bases, J lost 0 bases, and 4 bases stayed unmatched. The CDR3 runs to 16 residues. Germline CDR1 is DFQATT and CDR2 is SNEGSKA (reference sequence). The CDR3 loop is CSARDRDRGNQETQYF. Written as DNA, the CDR3 is TGCAGTGCTAGAGATCGGGACAGGGGTAACCAAGAGACCCAGTACTTC.

V and J are TRBV12-3 or TRBV12-4 and TRBJ2-1; 9 bases line up with TRBD2. V shed 6 bases, J shed 0 bases, and the junction held 6 bases outside the gene matches. The CDR3 extends over 16 amino acids. The CDR3 is CASRAQRGVSYNEQFF. In DNA, the CDR3 is TGTGCCAGCAGAGCCCAGCGGGGGGTCTCCTACAATGAGCAGTTCTTC.

The rearrangement uses TRBV29-1 and TRBJ1-2; D is undetermined. The CDR3 contains 9 residues. V was pared by 3 bases and J by 9 bases, with 5 bases between. Germline CDR1 is SQVTM and CDR2 is ANQGSEA. The CDR3 DNA reads TGCAGCGTTGACCCACGCTACACCTTC. Its protein is CSVDPRYTF.

This clonotype was counted ten times or more. The chain recombines TRBV29-1 with TRBJ2-2; D is undetermined. This CDR3 has 13 amino acids. V was shortened by 3 bases and J by 0 bases, with 5 bases between the two germline ends. The V gene's germline CDR1 is SQVTM and CDR2 ANQGSEA. In nucleotides, the CDR3 is TGCAGCGTTGACAGCTCGAACACCGGGGAGCTGTTTTTT. This sequence encodes CSVDSSNTGELFF.

Remarks on this clonotype: The conserved closing phenylalanine or tryptophan is absent in this CDR3, likely reflecting a read error. The chain combines TRBV7-2 with TRBJ2-2, with D perhaps TRBD1 (5 bases). V dropped 4 bases and J dropped 8 bases, with 5 bases sitting between them. This CDR3 is 11 amino acids long. Germline CDR1 reads SGHTA; CDR2 reads FQGNSA. The CDR3 reads CASSSGGELFS. Here the CDR3 DNA reads TGTGCCAGCAGCTCAGGGGGGGAGCTGTTTTCT.

Worth noting for this clonotype: This may be a read error: a much more frequent sequence differs by one nucleotide. In this CDR3 the conserved last residue, phenylalanine or tryptophan, is missing, so a read error is likely. V is TRBV10-2 and J is TRBJ1-2, with a tentative D call TRBD1 (6 bases). Trimming pared 1 base from V and 8 bases from J, leaving 11 bases between. Germline-derived CDR1 and CDR2 are WSHSY and SAAADI. CDR3 length: 13 amino acids. CDR3 protein: CASSEFGGQGYTL. DNA for the CDR3: TGCGCCAGCAGTGAGTTCGGGGGGCAAGGCTACACCCTC.

As DNA, the CDR3 is TGTGCCAGCAATGGGGATAACCAGCCCCAGCATTTT. Translation gives CASNGDNQPQHF. The chain carries TRBV2 and TRBJ1-5, with D unresolved. Germline lookup yields CDR1 SNHLY and CDR2 FYNNEI. V lost 7 bases, J lost 7 bases, and 11 bases lay in between. The CDR3 is made up of 12 amino acids. Drawing the rest from reference TRBV2 and TRBJ1-5, the complete variable domain is EPEVTQTPSHQVTQMGQEVILRCVPISNHLYFYWYRQILGQKVEFLVSFYNNEISEKSEIFDDQFSVERPDGSNFTLKIRSTKLEDSAMYFCASNGDNQPQHFGDGTRLSIL.

This clonotype came up a few times. This chain connects TRBV12-3 or TRBV12-4 to TRBJ1-2; TRBD1 aligns across 7 bases. V gave up 3 bases and J gave up 5 bases; unmatched junction bases: 6. CDR3 size: 14 residues. The CDR3 region is CASSLVGQTYGYTF. The CDR3 DNA is TGTGCCAGCAGTTTGGTGGGACAGACGTATGGCTACACCTTC.

The CDR3 bases are TGTGCCAGCAGCTTAAGATCAACTCTGGGGGAGACCCAGTACTTC. Translated: CASSLRSTLGETQYF. The rearrangement links TRBV7-2 to TRBJ2-5; D gene uncertain. The germline V gene encodes CDR1 SGHTA and CDR2 FQGNSA. The CDR3 covers 15 residues. The germline V and J ends were trimmed by 2 bases and 5 bases, with 15 bases remaining between them.

V usage is TRBV20-1 and J usage is TRBJ1-6; D is possibly TRBD1 (5 bases). Germline loops: CDR1 DFQATT, CDR2 SNEGSKA (reference sequence). CDR3 size: 18 residues. Trimming pared 5 bases from V and 7 bases from J, leaving 27 bases between. The CDR3 nucleotides are TGCAGTGCTCTCCCCCCCACACAGGTCAATCGCTTCAATTCACCCCTCCACTTT. Encoded protein: CSALPPTQVNRFNSPLHF.

The chain employs TRBV2 and TRBJ1-1, with D unresolved. V lost 4 bases to trimming and J lost 4 bases, with 13 bases between them. This CDR3 has 14 amino acids. The germline V gene has CDR1 SNHLY and CDR2 FYNNEI. The CDR3 nucleotides are TGTGCCAGCAGTGTCGGAGGGCGAGGCACTGAAGCTTTCTTT. Its translation: CASSVGGRGTEAFF.

The rearrangement uses TRBV9 and TRBJ1-6, with no clear D. Looked up from germline, CDR1 is SGDLS and CDR2 is YYNGEE. This CDR3 has 19 residues. V was cut by 4 bases and J by 3 bases, with 23 bases left in between. The CDR3 is CASSTSLVDHWDYNSPLHF. The CDR3 nucleotides are TGTGCCAGCAGCACATCGCTTGTGGACCATTGGGACTATAATTCACCCCTCCACTTT.

This chain uses TRBV9 with TRBJ1-6; no firm D call. Per germline, CDR1 SGDLS and CDR2 YYNGEE. The CDR3 has 16 residues. The V end was cut by 6 bases, the J end by 0 bases, with 13 bases between. The CDR3 DNA is TGTGCCAGCAAAAAGAAGGATAGCTCCTATAATTCACCCCTCCACTTT. Protein: CASKKKDSSYNSPLHF. Combining the CDR3 with reference TRBV9 and TRBJ1-6 gives the whole variable domain DSGVTQTPKHLITATGQRVTLRCSPRSGDLSVYWYQQSLDQGLQFLIQYYNGEERAKGNILERFSAQQFPDLHSELNLSSLELGDSALYFCASKKKDSSYNSPLHFGNGTRLTVT.

The sample holds many counts of this clonotype. The gene calls are TRBV24-1 and TRBJ1-2; TRBD1 aligns across 9 bases. With V trimmed by 2 bases and J by 4 bases, 7 bases remained unmatched. Germline loops: CDR1 KGHDR, CDR2 SFDVKD. This CDR3 region has 16 residues. The CDR3 region has the DNA TGTGCCACCAGTGATTCGAGCTTGACAGGGGGCTATGGCTACACCTTC. Its translation is CATSDSSLTGGYGYTF.

With respect to this clonotype: Without the conserved terminal phenylalanine or tryptophan, this CDR3 likely stems from a read error. It is unclear where the CDR3 begins or ends on the DNA, so no DNA is shown, and the CDR3 is as TCRdb lists it. The gene calls are TRBV7-8 and TRBJ2-5; the D call TRBD1 from the table was never checked on the DNA. Germline loops: CDR1 SGHVS, CDR2 FQNEAQ. The CDR3 is 10 amino acids in total, end residues counted. The CDR3 is CASSLRRSAG.

A word on this clonotype: This is likely a read error, given that the CDR3 carries no conserved phenylalanine or tryptophan at its end. This chain connects TRBV10-3 to TRBJ1-2, with 7 bases that match TRBD1. The CDR3 loop spans 14 amino acids. The junction had 12 bases not matched to a gene; V was cut back by 10 bases and J by 4 bases. Germline CDR1 ENHRY, CDR2 SYGVKD. CDR3 nucleotides: TGTGCCAGCAGCGTCCGACAGGGAAGCTATGGCTACACCATC. Translating it yields CASSVRQGSYGYTI.

V is TRBV20-1 and J is TRBJ1-4, with TRBD1 matching 10 bases. Trimming cost V 3 bases and J 4 bases; bases outside gene matches: 2. Germline assignment: CDR1 DFQATT and CDR2 SNEGSKA (reference sequence). The CDR3 runs 14 residues. CDR3 residues: CSARRTGGNEKLFF. Here the CDR3 DNA reads TGCAGTGCTAGGAGGACAGGGGGTAATGAAAAACTGTTTTTT.

The rearrangement uses TRBV7-9 and TRBJ2-7, with 7 bases lining up with TRBD2. J was trimmed by 2 bases and V by 3 bases; bases with no gene match: 4. Germline-derived CDR1 and CDR2 are SEHNR and FQNEAQ (reference sequence). This CDR3 region has 14 residues. The CDR3 region has the DNA TGTGCCAGCAGCTTGTTACGGGGGGCCTACGAGCAGTACTTC. Translated, it gives CASSLLRGAYEQYF.

This clonotype appeared a few times. This chain uses TRBV11-2 with TRBJ2-2, with D maybe TRBD2 (5 bases). Germline loops: CDR1 SGHAT, CDR2 FQNNGV. The germline V and J ends were trimmed by 5 bases and 1 base, with 11 bases remaining between them. The CDR3 consists of 15 residues. CDR3 nucleotide sequence: TGTGCCAGCAGCCCCACGGCGGGGAACACCGGGGAGCTGTTTTTT. Amino acid sequence: CASSPTAGNTGELFF.

The gene calls are TRBV10-2 and TRBJ1-2, with D uncertain. Trimming stripped 8 bases from V and 2 bases from J, with 12 bases between. The CDR3 is 13 residues long. Germline values: CDR1 WSHSY, CDR2 SAAADI. The CDR3 nucleotides are TGCGCCAGCTGGGGATACGGGAACTATGGCTACACCTTC. It specifies CASWGYGNYGYTF.

V and J are TRBV24-1 and TRBJ2-3; 13 bases line up with TRBD2. The CDR3 length is 16 residues. V lost 7 bases to trimming and J lost 4 bases; unmatched junction nucleotides: 7. Germline CDR1 reads KGHDR; CDR2 reads SFDVKD. CDR3 nucleotide sequence: TGTGCCACCAGGGGGACTAGCGGGGAGGGCGCAGATACGCAGTATTTT. Translating it yields CATRGTSGEGADTQYF.

The V and J genes are TRBV2 and TRBJ1-5; unclear D gene. CDR3 length: 13 residues. V gave up 5 bases and J gave up 11 bases, with 16 bases separating them. From germline, CDR1 is SNHLY and CDR2 FYNNEI. The CDR3 sequence is CASSLYSQETQHF. The CDR3, as DNA: TGTGCCAGCAGTTTGTACAGTCAAGAGACCCAGCATTTT.

This clonotype was observed a few times. The V and J genes are TRBV5-6 and TRBJ2-6, with D perhaps being TRBD1 or TRBD2 (5 bases each). V was trimmed by 4 bases and J by 4 bases, leaving 15 bases between them. The germline gives CDR1 SGHDT, CDR2 YYEEEE. This CDR3 contains 16 residues. CDR3 nucleotides: TGTGCCAGCAGCGGACGGGACCTCCCCGGGGCCAACGTCCTGACTTTC. As protein: CASSGRDLPGANVLTF.

The V gene is TRBV20-1, the J gene TRBJ1-2, with 10 nucleotides matching TRBD1. The germline CDR1 and CDR2 sequences are DFQATT and SNEGSKA (reference sequence). CDR3 size: 14 residues. The V and J ends lost 7 bases and 4 bases, in that order; junction bases with no gene match: 9. In DNA, the CDR3 is TGCAGTGTGGGGGGACAGGGGCACATCTATGGCTACACCTTC. Protein sequence: CSVGGQGHIYGYTF.

The chain couples TRBV7-9 to TRBJ1-5, with a tentative D call TRBD1 (5 bases). The CDR3 runs to 15 residues. Deletions cut 3 bases from V and 6 bases from J, with 15 bases between. Germline V gives CDR1 SEHNR, CDR2 FQNEAQ (reference sequence). As DNA, the CDR3 is TGTGCCAGCAGCTTGAGAGAGGCAGGGATTCAGCCCCAGCATTTT. As protein: CASSLREAGIQPQHF.

This clonotype was seen repeatedly, ten times or more. The junction differs from germline at one of its ends, possibly a read error. This chain joins TRBV7-7 and TRBJ2-5; tentative D call: TRBD1 (6 bases). Germline V CDR1 and CDR2: SSHAT, FNYEAQ (reference sequence). The CDR3 covers 13 residues. CDR3 sequence (DNA): TGTGCTAGCAGCTTACAGGGATTGGAGACCCAGTACTTC. Translation gives CASSLQGLETQYF.

The CDR3 coding sequence is TGTGCCAGCAGCTTAAGGGATCTTAGCAATCAGCCCCAGCATTTT. Its translation is CASSLRDLSNQPQHF. V and J are TRBV7-2 and TRBJ1-5; no clear D gene. The length of the CDR3 is 15 residues. Trimming left V 2 bases short and J 0 bases short, with 8 bases between. Germline V CDR1 and CDR2: SGHTA, FQGNSA.